The sequence of this TCR beta chain was determined in a study of T cell responses to AZD1222 COVID-19 vaccine. Study-level information: Pooling covered second doses at about 4 or about 12 weeks.

The CDR3 consists of 14 residues. The germline V and J ends were trimmed by 1 base and 1 base, with 5 bases remaining between them. Per the germline V gene, CDR1 is SGHVS and CDR2 is FQNEAQ. As concerns this clone: The antigen is unknown.

Overall study findings and caveats: Clonal diversity may have been underestimated in mostly white British donors. Two AZD1222 administrations were followed by greater Spike-specific TCR breadth and depth.

The assay was immunoSEQ multiplex PCR, and TCRdb's table has in-frame clones only and misses some. The profile shows 140,000 to 150,000 clones, 75% to 90% of them singletons. This chain uses TRBV7-8 with TRBJ1-5; D call uncertain. The clonotype originates from an adult in good health. Sequenced here: peripheral blood, sampled on day 0 of AZD1222 vaccination. The CDR3 spells CASSLGRSNQPQHF. The CDR3 bases are TGTGCCAGCAGCTTAGGCAGAAGCAATCAGCCCCAGCATTTT. Drawing the rest from reference TRBV7-8 and TRBJ1-5, the complete variable domain is GAGVSQSPRYKVAKRGQDVALRCDPISGHVSLFWYQQALGQGPEFLTYFQNEAQLDKSGLPSDRFFAERPEGSVSTLKIQRTQQEDSAVYLCASSLGRSNQPQHFGDGTRLSIL.